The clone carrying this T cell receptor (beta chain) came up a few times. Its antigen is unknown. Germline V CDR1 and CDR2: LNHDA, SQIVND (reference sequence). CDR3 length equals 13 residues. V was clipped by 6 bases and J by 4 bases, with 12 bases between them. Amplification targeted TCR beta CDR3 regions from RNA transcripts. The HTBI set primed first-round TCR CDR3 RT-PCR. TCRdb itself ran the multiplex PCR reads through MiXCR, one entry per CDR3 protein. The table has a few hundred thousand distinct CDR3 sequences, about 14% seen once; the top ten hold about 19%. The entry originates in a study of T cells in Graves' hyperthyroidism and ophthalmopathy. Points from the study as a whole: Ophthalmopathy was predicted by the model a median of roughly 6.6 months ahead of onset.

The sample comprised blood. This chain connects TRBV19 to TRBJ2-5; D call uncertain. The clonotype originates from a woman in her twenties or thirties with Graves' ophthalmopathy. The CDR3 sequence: CASRSAIGETQYF. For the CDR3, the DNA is TGTGCCAGTAGGTCCGCCATTGGAGAGACCCAGTACTTC.